The clone carrying this TCR beta chain was detected ten times or more. The sample belongs to a study of neurological immune-mediated disorders. The CDR3 has 14 residues. The V gene lost 6 bases and the J gene lost 1 base, with 13 bases spanning the gap. CDR1 is SGDLS and CDR2 is YYNGEE in the germline V gene. Noted time point: longitudinal time-point 3. TCRdb reprocessed the 5' RACE reads via MiXCR and lists one record per CDR3 protein. The sample yields 84,000 or so distinct CDR3 sequences, 3.5% to 4.5% seen once. The sample consisted of PBMCs. The V call is TRBV9, the J call TRBJ1-1; D not resolved. The origin of this receptor is an older woman with multiple sclerosis. This chain's CDR3 is CASTIGRANTEAFF. CDR3 in DNA: TGTGCCAGCACCATAGGGAGGGCGAACACTGAAGCTTTCTTT.